This T cell receptor beta chain is from a study of shared clonotypes between healthy human individuals. Into CD45RA+ naive and CD45RA-negative memory subsets, the CD4+ cells were split. Generated by immunoSEQ multiplex PCR, the TCRdb table keeps only in-frame clones and is missing some. This table holds about 360,000 clones, around 79% found once. This clone was recorded a few times. Germline-derived CDR1 and CDR2 are SGHRS and YFSETQ. This CDR3 has 13 residues. V lost 0 bases to trimming and J lost 7 bases; unmatched junction nucleotides: 4. The chain employs TRBV5-1 and TRBJ2-7, with 7 bases aligning to TRBD2. The sequence came from a man in his thirties or forties in good health. Material for sequencing was memory CD4+ T cells sorted from blood. Noted subset: CD45RA-negative fraction. In DNA form, the CDR3 reads TGCGCCAGCAGCTTGGGGGAGGGTAGAGAGCAGTACTTC. Encoded protein: CASSLGEGREQYF.